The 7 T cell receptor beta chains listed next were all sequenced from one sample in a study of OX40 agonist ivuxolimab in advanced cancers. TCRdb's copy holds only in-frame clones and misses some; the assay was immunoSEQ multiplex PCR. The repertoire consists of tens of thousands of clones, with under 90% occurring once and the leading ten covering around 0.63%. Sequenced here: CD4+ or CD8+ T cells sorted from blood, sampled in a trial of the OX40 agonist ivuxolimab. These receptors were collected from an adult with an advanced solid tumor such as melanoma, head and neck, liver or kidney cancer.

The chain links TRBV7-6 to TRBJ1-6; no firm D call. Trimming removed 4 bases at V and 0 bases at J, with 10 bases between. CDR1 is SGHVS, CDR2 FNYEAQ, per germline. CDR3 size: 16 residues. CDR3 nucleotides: TGTGCCAGCAGCTCCGCCCCGGCCTCCTATAATTCACCCCTCCACTTT. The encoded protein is CASSSAPASYNSPLHF.

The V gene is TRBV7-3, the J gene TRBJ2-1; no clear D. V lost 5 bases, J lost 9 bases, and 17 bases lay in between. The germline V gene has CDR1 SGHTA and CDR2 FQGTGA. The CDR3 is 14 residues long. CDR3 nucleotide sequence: TGTGCCAGCAGCCCTCGTGGCCCTTATGGTGAGCAGTTCTTC. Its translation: CASSPRGPYGEQFF.

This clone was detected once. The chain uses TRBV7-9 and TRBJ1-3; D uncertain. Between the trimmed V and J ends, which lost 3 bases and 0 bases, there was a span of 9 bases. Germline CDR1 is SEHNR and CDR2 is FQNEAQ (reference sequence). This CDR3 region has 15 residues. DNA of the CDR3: TGTGCCAGCAGCTTGCTCCTAGACTCTGGAAACACCATATATTTT. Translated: CASSLLLDSGNTIYF.

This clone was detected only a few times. DNA for the CDR3: TGTGCCAGCAGCTTAGCCTTGGGCTACACAGATACGCAGTATTTT. As protein: CASSLALGYTDTQYF. The chain couples TRBV7-8 to TRBJ2-3; D remains unclear. The V gene's germline CDR1 is SGHVS and CDR2 FQNEAQ. V gave up 0 bases and J gave up 2 bases, with 9 bases separating them. This CDR3 spans 15 amino acids.

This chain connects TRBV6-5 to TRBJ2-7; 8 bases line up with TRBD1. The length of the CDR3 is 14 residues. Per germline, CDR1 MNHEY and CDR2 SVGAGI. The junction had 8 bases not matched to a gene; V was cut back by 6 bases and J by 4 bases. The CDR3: CASRGTGYVYEQYF. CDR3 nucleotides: TGTGCCAGCAGGGGGACAGGTTATGTGTACGAGCAGTACTTC.

This chain's CDR3 is CASSPRPMAIEKLFF. In DNA form, the CDR3 reads TGTGCCAGCAGTCCACGCCCCATGGCGATTGAAAAACTGTTTTTT. This chain connects TRBV28 to TRBJ1-4; D gene uncertain. The CDR3 contains 15 residues. Trimming left V 5 bases short and J 7 bases short, with 17 bases between. Germline V gene lookup returns CDR1 MDHEN and CDR2 SYDVKM.

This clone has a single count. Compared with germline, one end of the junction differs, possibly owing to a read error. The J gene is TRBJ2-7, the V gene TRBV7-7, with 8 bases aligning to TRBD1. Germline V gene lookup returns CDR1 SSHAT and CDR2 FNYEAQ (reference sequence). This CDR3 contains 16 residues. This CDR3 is CASSLEQATGAYEQYF. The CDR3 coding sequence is TGTGCTAGCAGCTTAGAACAGGCGACAGGGGCCTACGAGCAGTACTTC.